Each of the 20 T cell receptor beta chains below was sequenced from the same sample in a study of blood T cell repertoires in COVID-19 (dated by TCRdb to 2018 to 2020). The method behind the library was the immunoSEQ multiplex PCR assay. As stored in TCRdb, this immuneACCESS dataset retains in-frame rearrangements with V and J assigned. A fraction of the clones does not appear; measured against another copy, unresolved V genes explain less than half of the discrepancy, and the remainder lacks a known reason. In all, the sample holds fewer than 30,000 clones, and about 92% of those were seen once. The top ten clonotypes cover approximately 0.88% of the sample. The sample was peripheral blood. The source of these receptors is a woman in her sixties or seventies with COVID-19, enrolled during active disease.

The chain uses TRBV28 and TRBJ2-7; TRBD1 is a possible D gene (5 bases). Trimming shortened V by 2 bases and J by 6 bases, and 11 bases separated the two germline ends. There are 13 residues in the CDR3. The germline V gene encodes CDR1 MDHEN and CDR2 SYDVKM. CDR3 protein: CASSLIRVGEQYF. The CDR3 DNA follows: TGTGCCAGCAGTTTAATCAGGGTGGGCGAGCAGTACTTC.

The V gene is TRBV6-5, the J gene TRBJ2-1; 8 bases fit TRBD1. In germline, CDR1 is MNHEY, CDR2 SVGAGI. V trimming: 2 bases; J trimming: 6 bases; junction bases outside the gene matches: 6. The CDR3 covers 15 residues. Written as DNA, the CDR3 is TGTGCCAGCAGTTACCGCCAGGGGGCGGTCAATGAGCAGTTCTTC. It specifies CASSYRQGAVNEQFF.

This rearrangement joins TRBV19 to TRBJ2-4; 8 bases align to TRBD2. The CDR3 extends over 16 amino acids. Looked up from germline, CDR1 is LNHDA and CDR2 is SQIVND (reference sequence). Trimming removed 3 bases from V and 1 base from J; junction bases left unmatched: 5. CDR3 sequence: CASSIWTGGAKNIQYF. The CDR3 DNA sequence: TGTGCCAGTAGTATTTGGACGGGAGGGGCCAAAAACATTCAGTACTTC.

This chain connects TRBV6-2 or TRBV6-3 to TRBJ2-7, with D unresolved. Trimming pared 0 bases from V and 2 bases from J, leaving 14 bases between. Germline values: CDR1 MNHEY, CDR2 SVGEGT. The CDR3 is 16 amino acids. CDR3 coding DNA: TGTGCCAGCAGTTACTCGGTTCAGCGCAATGCCTACGAGCAGTACTTC. Its protein is CASSYSVQRNAYEQYF.

This chain joins TRBV14 and TRBJ2-5, with 12 bases identical to TRBD2. Germline loops: CDR1 SGHDN, CDR2 FVKESK. The J segment lost 4 bases and the V segment lost 1 base, leaving 13 bases of the junction unmatched. The CDR3 has 19 residues. The CDR3 protein is CASSQVERLAGVFVETQYF. CDR3 in DNA: TGTGCCAGCAGCCAAGTGGAAAGACTAGCGGGAGTTTTTGTAGAGACCCAGTACTTC.

This chain uses TRBV4-2 with TRBJ2-1, with D tentatively TRBD2 (6 bases). The CDR3 length is 13 residues. CDR1 is LGHNA and CDR2 is YNFKEQ in the germline V gene. Trimming removed 0 bases at V and 10 bases at J, with 10 bases between. CDR3 sequence: CASSQDRSGEQFF. The CDR3 DNA sequence: TGTGCCAGCAGCCAAGATCGTAGCGGAGAGCAGTTCTTC.

The chain joins TRBV7-9 to TRBJ2-3, with D tentatively TRBD2 (6 bases). Germline V gene sequence: CDR1 SEHNR, CDR2 FQNEAQ (reference sequence). The CDR3 has 12 residues. With 8 bases removed from V and 8 bases from J, the gap between germline ends came to 14 bases. The CDR3 loop reads CASDGDSGTQYF. As DNA, the CDR3 is TGTGCCAGCGATGGGGATAGCGGTACGCAGTATTTT.

The J gene is TRBJ2-1, the V gene TRBV3-1 (or the pseudogene TRBV3-2); TRBD2 aligns across 11 bases. J was trimmed by 7 bases and V by 2 bases; bases with no gene match: 7. The CDR3 runs to 16 residues. Germline V gives CDR1 LGHDT, CDR2 YNNKEL (reference sequence). As DNA, the CDR3 is TGTGCCAGCAGCCAAAATTCAGGACTAGCGGGTAATGAGCAGTTCTTC. Translation gives CASSQNSGLAGNEQFF.

The rearrangement links TRBV19 to TRBJ2-3; 8 nucleotides line up with TRBD2. V dropped 6 bases and J dropped 5; count of bases not matched to a gene: 10. Germline CDR1 reads LNHDA; CDR2 reads SQIVND (reference sequence). CDR3 length: 15 residues. Here the CDR3 reads CASRTRGGPEDTQYF. Written as DNA, the CDR3 is TGTGCCAGTAGAACTCGGGGGGGGCCGGAAGATACGCAGTATTTT.

CDR3 residues: CATSDLVGTSGSSYNEQFF. The DNA of the CDR3 is TGTGCCACCAGTGATTTGGTGGGGACTAGCGGGAGCTCCTACAATGAGCAGTTCTTC. The chain links TRBV24-1 to TRBJ2-1; 14 bases fit TRBD2. Germline V gene data show CDR1 as KGHDR and CDR2 as SFDVKD. The length of the CDR3 is 19 residues. V lost 0 bases to trimming and J lost 0 bases; unmatched junction nucleotides: 3.

The CDR3 sequence is CASSLGRLPRTEAFF. CDR3 sequence (DNA): TGCGCCAGCAGCCTGGGCAGACTCCCGAGGACTGAAGCTTTCTTT. The chain links TRBV5-1 to TRBJ1-1, with unresolved D. The CDR3 covers 15 residues. Germline V gene data show CDR1 as SGHRS and CDR2 as YFSETQ. The V end was cut by 4 bases, the J end by 5 bases, with 18 bases between.

This chain uses TRBV19 with TRBJ2-2, with 10 bases fitting TRBD2. There are 16 residues in the CDR3. The ends lost 4 bases at V and 7 bases at J; junction bases unmatched: 9. Germline CDR1 and CDR2: LNHDA and SQIVND (reference sequence). The chain's CDR3 is CASSSRLAGAVGELFF. CDR3 nucleotide sequence: TGTGCCAGTAGTAGCCGTCTAGCGGGAGCCGTCGGGGAGCTGTTTTTT.

The V call is TRBV7-9, the J call TRBJ1-1; D might be TRBD1 (5 bases). The germline V and J ends were trimmed by 1 base and 8 bases, with 14 bases remaining between them. The CDR3 runs to 14 residues. Germline loops: CDR1 SEHNR, CDR2 FQNEAQ (reference sequence). The CDR3 nucleotides read TGTGCCAGCAGCTTAGGCCAGACAGACTTAGAAGCTTTCTTT. Protein sequence: CASSLGQTDLEAFF.

The rearrangement links TRBV3-1 (or the pseudogene TRBV3-2) to TRBJ1-4; no firm D call. Germline-derived CDR1 and CDR2 are LGHDT and YNNKEL (reference sequence). The CDR3 consists of 16 residues. Trimming left V 2 bases short and J 7 bases short, with 17 bases between. The CDR3 loop is CASSQFVSGRGEKLFF. DNA for the CDR3: TGTGCCAGCAGCCAATTTGTCTCCGGTCGGGGTGAAAAACTGTTTTTT.

The gene calls are TRBV7-9 and TRBJ1-6; D gene ambiguous. The CDR3 loop spans 13 amino acids. Per germline, CDR1 SEHNR and CDR2 FQNEAQ (reference sequence). The germline V and J ends were trimmed by 3 bases and 7 bases, with 7 bases remaining between them. This CDR3 is CASSFDGNSPLHF. DNA for the CDR3: TGTGCCAGCAGCTTCGACGGGAATTCACCCCTCCACTTT.

This clone appeared once. The V call is TRBV28, the J call TRBJ2-3, with 8 bases lining up with TRBD2. The CDR3 totals 16 residues. V dropped 6 bases and J dropped 5; count of bases not matched to a gene: 13. CDR1 is MDHEN, CDR2 SYDVKM, per germline. For the CDR3, the DNA is TGTGCCAGCAGCGGTCGGGAAGCGGGAGATGGAGATACGCAGTATTTT. Protein sequence: CASSGREAGDGDTQYF.

V gene TRBV4-1 combines with J gene TRBJ1-1, with 7 positions matching TRBD1. CDR3 size: 13 residues. The V gene's germline CDR1 is MGHRA and CDR2 YSYEKL. The J segment lost 7 bases and the V segment lost 6 bases, leaving 8 bases of the junction unmatched. CDR3 DNA sequence: TGCGCCAGCAGTAAATCAGGGGGGTTTGAAGCTTTCTTT. It codes for CASSKSGGFEAFF.

J is TRBJ2-1 and V is TRBV7-2; 11 bases map to TRBD2. The germline CDR1 and CDR2 sequences are SGHTA and FQGNSA. Trimming removed 8 bases from V and 5 bases from J; junction bases left unmatched: 5. There are 14 residues in the CDR3. CDR3 sequence reads: CASAGTSGNNEQFF. CDR3 DNA sequence: TGTGCCAGCGCCGGGACTAGCGGCAACAATGAGCAGTTCTTC.

The J gene is TRBJ1-1, the V gene TRBV18; 10 bases line up with TRBD1. The CDR3 totals 14 residues. Germline lookup yields CDR1 KGHSH and CDR2 LQKENI. The junction had 9 bases not matched to a gene; V was cut back by 4 bases and J by 10 bases. The CDR3 is CASSRGGQGNLAFF. CDR3 coding DNA: TGTGCCAGCTCACGTGGGGGACAGGGGAACCTAGCTTTCTTT.

This clone was observed a single time. The chain is built from TRBV29-1 and TRBJ2-3; D may be TRBD1 (5 bases). CDR1 is SQVTM and CDR2 is ANQGSEA in the germline V gene. Between the trimmed V and J ends, which lost 4 bases and 4 bases, there was a span of 9 bases. The CDR3 sequence is 12 residues long. The CDR3 nucleotides read TGCAGCGTTGTCAGGGCCGCAGATACGCAGTATTTT. Translation gives CSVVRAADTQYF.